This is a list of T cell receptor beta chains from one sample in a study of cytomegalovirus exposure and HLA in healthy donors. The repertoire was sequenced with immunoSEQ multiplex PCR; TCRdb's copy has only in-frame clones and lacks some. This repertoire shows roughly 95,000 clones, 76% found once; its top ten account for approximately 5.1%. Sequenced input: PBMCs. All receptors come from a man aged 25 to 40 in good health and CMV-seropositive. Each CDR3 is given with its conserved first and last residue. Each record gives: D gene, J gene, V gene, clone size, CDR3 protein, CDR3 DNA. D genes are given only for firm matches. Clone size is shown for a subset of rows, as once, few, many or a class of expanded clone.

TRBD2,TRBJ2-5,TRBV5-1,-,CASSPTTSGAHETQYF,TGCGCCAGCAGCCCAACGACTAGCGGGGCGCACGAGACCCAGTACTTC
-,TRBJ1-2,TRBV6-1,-,CASGRETGGYTF,TGTGCCAGCGGTAGGGAAACGGGGGGCTACACCTTC
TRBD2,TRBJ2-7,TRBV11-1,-,CASSLGGSSYEQYF,TGTGCCAGCAGCTTGGGAGGGAGCTCCTACGAGCAGTACTTC
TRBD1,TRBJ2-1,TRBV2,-,CASTQQGDRQFF,TGTGCCAGCACCCAACAGGGGGACAGGCAGTTCTTC
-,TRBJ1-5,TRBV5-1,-,CASSLGDSSHSNQPQHF,TGCGCCAGCAGCTTGGGCGACAGTTCCCATAGCAATCAGCCCCAGCATTTT
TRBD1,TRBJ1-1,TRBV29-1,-,CSGRTGGDTEAFF,TGCAGCGGACGGACAGGGGGGGACACTGAAGCTTTCTTT
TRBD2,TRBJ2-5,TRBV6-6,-,CASGRRGIQETQYF,TGTGCCAGCGGAAGGCGGGGGATACAAGAGACCCAGTACTTC
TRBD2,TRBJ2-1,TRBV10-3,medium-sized,CAIGEREGEQFF,TGTGCCATCGGAGAGCGGGAGGGCGAGCAGTTCTTC
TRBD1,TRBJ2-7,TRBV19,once,CASSTGTGVYEQYF,TGTGCCAGTAGTACCGGGACAGGGGTCTACGAGCAGTACTTC
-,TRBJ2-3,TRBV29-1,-,CSVARGTVKGDTQYF,TGCAGCGTTGCGCGCGGGACAGTAAAAGGAGATACGCAGTATTTT
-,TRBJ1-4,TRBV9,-,CASSVGDRSEKLFF,TGTGCCAGCAGCGTAGGTGATAGGAGCGAAAAACTGTTTTTT
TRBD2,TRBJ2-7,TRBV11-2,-,CASSRGLAGGGTYEQYF,TGTGCCAGCAGCCGGGGGCTAGCGGGAGGAGGTACCTACGAGCAGTACTTC
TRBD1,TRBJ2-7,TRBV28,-,CASSASGGREQYF,TGTGCCAGCAGCGCCTCAGGGGGCCGCGAGCAGTACTTC
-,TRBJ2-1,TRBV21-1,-,CASSKARRGFYNEQFF,TGTGCCAGCAGCAAAGCCCGGAGGGGTTTCTACAATGAGCAGTTCTTC
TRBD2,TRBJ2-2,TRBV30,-,CAFEGTSWVGELFF,TGTGCCTTCGAGGGGACTAGTTGGGTCGGGGAGCTGTTTTTT
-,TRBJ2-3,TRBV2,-,CASSPTPRAYTQYF,TGTGCCAGCAGTCCTACCCCCAGGGCATATACGCAGTATTTT
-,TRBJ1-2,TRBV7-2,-,CASSFGGGSGTNYGYTF,TGTGCCAGCAGCTTTGGGGGGGGGTCCGGCACTAACTATGGCTACACCTTC
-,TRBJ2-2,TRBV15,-,CATSRDLTSTGELFF,TGTGCCACCAGCAGAGATTTAACATCCACCGGGGAGCTGTTTTTT
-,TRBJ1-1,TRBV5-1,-,CASTHRQGLSEAFF,TGCGCCAGCACCCACAGGCAGGGTCTGTCTGAAGCTTTCTTT
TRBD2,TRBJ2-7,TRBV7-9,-,CASVLAGGNSYEQYF,TGTGCCAGCGTGCTAGCGGGAGGTAATTCCTACGAGCAGTACTTC
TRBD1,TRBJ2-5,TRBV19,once,CASSIDGTGGETQYF,TGTGCCAGTAGTATAGATGGGACAGGGGGAGAGACCCAGTACTTC
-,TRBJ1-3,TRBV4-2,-,CASSQAHLGGLGNTIYF,TGTGCCAGCAGCCAAGCCCATTTAGGGGGTCTGGGAAACACCATATATTTT
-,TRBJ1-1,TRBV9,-,CASSVVGGNTEAFF,TGTGCCAGCAGCGTAGTGGGGGGGAACACTGAAGCTTTCTTT
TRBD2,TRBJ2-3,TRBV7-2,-,CASSSTLAGGLDTQYF,TGTGCCAGCAGCTCAACACTAGCGGGGGGGCTAGATACGCAGTATTTT
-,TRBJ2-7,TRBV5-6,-,CASSSRLYEQYF,TGTGCCAGCAGCTCTAGACTGTACGAGCAGTACTTC
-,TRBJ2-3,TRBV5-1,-,CASSFTGQITDTQYF,TGCGCCAGCAGCTTTACGGGACAAATCACGGATACGCAGTATTTT
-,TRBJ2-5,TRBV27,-,CASRGQPEGTQYF,TGTGCCAGCCGAGGACAGCCCGAGGGGACCCAGTACTTC
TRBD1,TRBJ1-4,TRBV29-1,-,CSVEAGTGQKKLFF,TGCAGCGTTGAAGCCGGGACAGGGCAAAAAAAACTGTTTTTT